Below are 21 T cell receptor beta chains sequenced from a single sample in a study of identical twins. Each CDR3 protein gets one entry after TCRdb re-called the 5' RACE reads with MiXCR. The data show 200,000 to 300,000 distinct CDR3 sequences, with about 7% seen just once and roughly 3.6% held by the top ten. These sequences were also reported in another study, on yellow fever vaccine responses in identical twins.

Specimen: memory (CD45RO+) T cells sorted from blood. The source is a woman aged 18-29 years in good health.

The rearrangement links TRBV5-1 to TRBJ2-4; weak D call: TRBD2 (6 bases). CDR3 length: 15 residues. Trimming took 0 bases from V and 4 from J, leaving 11 bases between them. Germline assignment: CDR1 SGHRS and CDR2 YFSETQ. The CDR3 loop is CASSLGGAEKNIQYF. Here the CDR3 DNA reads TGCGCCAGCAGCTTGGGCGGGGCGGAGAAAAACATTCAGTACTTC.

At least ten counts were recorded for this clonotype. The chain has TRBV10-1 and TRBJ2-1, with 12 bases matching TRBD2. Germline-derived CDR1 and CDR2 are WNHNN and SYGVQD (reference sequence). The CDR3 is made up of 14 amino acids. The V segment lost 7 bases and the J segment 8 bases; nucleotides outside the gene matches: 6. The DNA of the CDR3 is TGCGCCAGCACGACTAGCGGGGGATCTGATGAGCAGTTCTTC. It specifies CASTTSGGSDEQFF.

This clonotype has ten or more counts. The V call is TRBV12-3 or TRBV12-4, the J call TRBJ1-6; D may be TRBD1 (5 bases). Trimming pared 4 bases from V and 6 bases from J, leaving 16 bases between. This CDR3 comprises 16 residues. The CDR3 spells CASSSRISGTNSPLHF. The CDR3 coding sequence is TGTGCCAGCAGTTCACGCATCAGCGGGACTAATTCACCCCTCCACTTT.

The rearrangement uses TRBV2 and TRBJ1-2; D unclear. The CDR3 is made up of 15 amino acids. Germline-derived CDR1 and CDR2 are SNHLY and FYNNEI. V lost 7 bases and J 0 bases, leaving 15 bases between the germline ends. This CDR3 reads CASKSRTLTNYGYTF. In nucleotides, the CDR3 is TGTGCCAGCAAGTCGAGAACACTTACTAACTATGGCTACACCTTC. The variable domain in full, with the rest retrieved from reference TRBV2 and TRBJ1-2, is EPEVTQTPSHQVTQMGQEVILRCVPISNHLYFYWYRQILGQKVEFLVSFYNNEISEKSEIFDDQFSVERPDGSNFTLKIRSTKLEDSAMYFCASKSRTLTNYGYTFGSGTRLTVV.

The rearrangement uses TRBV28 and TRBJ2-7; D not certain. Germline V gene sequence: CDR1 MDHEN, CDR2 SYDVKM. CDR3 length: 10 amino acids. Trimming stripped 5 bases from V and 4 bases from J, with 3 bases between. CDR3 region: CASSRYEQYF. CDR3 DNA sequence: TGTGCCAGCAGTAGATACGAGCAGTACTTC.

This chain uses TRBV7-3 with TRBJ2-7; 13 bases map to TRBD2. The ends lost 4 bases at V and 0 bases at J; junction bases unmatched: 6. Germline CDR1 is SGHTA and CDR2 is FQGTGA. This CDR3 region has 17 residues. CDR3 DNA: TGTGCCAGCAGCTCCGGGACTAGCGGGACAAGCTCCTACGAGCAGTACTTC. Protein: CASSSGTSGTSSYEQYF. The full variable domain, with the rest looked up from reference TRBV7-3 and TRBJ2-7, is GAGVSQTPSNKVTEKGKYVELRCDPISGHTALYWYRQSLGQGPEFLIYFQGTGAADDSGLPNDRFFAVRPEGSVSTLKIQRTERGDSAVYLCASSSGTSGTSSYEQYFGPGTRLTVT.

The V gene is TRBV7-9, the J gene TRBJ1-1; tentatively, D is TRBD1 (5 bases). The CDR3 length is 14 residues. Germline V gene lookup returns CDR1 SEHNR and CDR2 FQNEAQ (reference sequence). The V and J ends lost 5 bases and 4 bases respectively, with 14 bases between them. The CDR3 here is CASSPGTQLTEAFF. The CDR3, as DNA: TGTGCCAGCAGCCCCGGGACTCAACTCACTGAAGCTTTCTTT.

This clonotype was counted at least ten times. This rearrangement joins TRBV7-9 to TRBJ2-7; TRBD1 matches 8 bases. This CDR3 is built from 13 residues. Germline lookup yields CDR1 SEHNR and CDR2 FQNEAQ (reference sequence). Trimming cost V 7 bases and J 5 bases; bases outside gene matches: 7. The CDR3 nucleotides read TGTGCCAGCACACCTCGGACAGGGAACGAGCAGTACTTC. Translated: CASTPRTGNEQYF.

This chain uses TRBV15 with TRBJ2-4, with 14 nucleotides matching TRBD2. The V segment lost 6 bases and the J segment 7 bases; nucleotides outside the gene matches: 11. The CDR3 has 17 residues. Looked up from germline, CDR1 is LNHNV and CDR2 is YYDKDF (reference sequence). The CDR3 loop is CATRPGLAGVRGNIQYF. CDR3 nucleotides: TGTGCCACCAGACCGGGACTAGCGGGAGTCAGGGGGAACATTCAGTACTTC.

This clonotype was seen repeatedly, ten times or more. The gene calls are TRBV7-8 and TRBJ2-7; D unresolved. This CDR3 spans 13 amino acids. Germline values: CDR1 SGHVS, CDR2 FQNEAQ. V shed 5 bases and J shed 3 bases, with 11 bases lying between them. CDR3 coding DNA: TGTGCCAGCAGCCCACTGACAAGCTACGAGCAGTACGTC. Residues: CASSPLTSYEQYV.

This clonotype has more than one count but fewer than ten. CDR3: CASSPQRLGNNEQFF. The CDR3 nucleotides are TGTGCCAGCAGCCCGCAGCGACTAGGCAACAATGAGCAGTTCTTC. The chain is built from TRBV14 and TRBJ2-1; TRBD2 might be the D (6 bases). The germline V gene has CDR1 SGHDN and CDR2 FVKESK. Trimming took 4 bases from V and 5 from J, leaving 15 bases between them. The CDR3 is 15 amino acids.

This clonotype was observed at least ten times. The chain recombines TRBV12-3 or TRBV12-4 with TRBJ2-5; 10 bases fit TRBD2. The CDR3 is 17 amino acids. The J segment lost 1 base and the V segment lost 1 base, leaving 6 bases of the junction unmatched. CDR3 bases: TGTGCCAGCAGTTTAGGGCTAGCGGGAGTAGGCCAAGAGACCCAGTACTTC. Protein product: CASSLGLAGVGQETQYF.

This clonotype was detected ten times or more. The V and J genes are TRBV7-2 and TRBJ2-2; tentative D call: TRBD2 (6 bases). V dropped 5 bases and J dropped 5 bases, with 21 bases sitting between them. Germline-derived CDR1 and CDR2 are SGHTA and FQGNSA. The CDR3 is made up of 17 amino acids. The CDR3 DNA is TGTGCCAGCAGCCCCCCGTCTGGGGCGGGGAGAACCGGGGAGCTGTTTTTT. As protein: CASSPPSGAGRTGELFF.

In this sample, this clonotype turned up a few times. As DNA, the CDR3 is TGTGCCAGCAGCCAAGCCAAAGGAGCGGTGTTACCTAGCACAGATACGCAGTATTTT. Its translation: CASSQAKGAVLPSTDTQYF. The chain employs TRBV14 and TRBJ2-3, with D tentatively TRBD2 (5 bases). This CDR3 is built from 19 residues. Trimming shortened V by 1 base and J by 0 bases, and 20 bases separated the two germline ends. Germline CDR1 is SGHDN and CDR2 is FVKESK.

This clonotype has just a few counts. CDR3 residues: CASSFWDSGANVLTF. In nucleotides, the CDR3 is TGCGCCAGCAGCTTCTGGGACTCTGGGGCCAACGTCCTGACTTTC. The rearrangement joins TRBV5-1 to TRBJ2-6; D is unresolved. There are 15 residues in the CDR3. V gave up 2 bases and J gave up 0 bases, with 6 bases separating them. Looked up from germline, CDR1 is SGHRS and CDR2 is YFSETQ. The entire variable domain, with the rest obtained from reference TRBV5-1 and TRBJ2-6, is as follows: KAGVTQTPRYLIKTRGQQVTLSCSPISGHRSVSWYQQTPGQGLQFLFEYFSETQRNKGNFPGRFSGRQFSNSRSEMNVSTLELGDSALYLCASSFWDSGANVLTFGAGSRLTVL.

This clonotype was observed a few times. The V call is TRBV6-2 or TRBV6-3, the J call TRBJ2-7, with 9 bases aligning to TRBD2. The germline CDR1 and CDR2 sequences are MNHEY and SVGEGT. V gave up 11 bases and J gave up 1 base; unmatched junction bases: 9. The CDR3 extends over 14 amino acids. As DNA, the CDR3 is TGTGCCTATTCGGGGCGGGGGGGATCCTACGAGCAGTACGTC. It translates to CAYSGRGGSYEQYV.

This rearrangement joins TRBV6-5 to TRBJ2-2; 15 bases fit TRBD2. Germline trimming cut 3 bases from V and 6 bases from J; bases unmatched to any gene: 14. The CDR3 totals 20 residues. Germline lookup yields CDR1 MNHEY and CDR2 SVGAGI. The CDR3: CASSYRRGLAGGPRSGELFF. CDR3 bases: TGTGCCAGCAGTTATCGCCGCGGACTAGCGGGGGGGCCTCGGTCCGGGGAGCTGTTTTTT.

At least ten counts were recorded for this clonotype. The J gene is TRBJ2-3, the V gene TRBV7-6, with 11 bases aligning to TRBD2. The CDR3 contains 16 residues. Germline V CDR1 and CDR2: SGHVS, FNYEAQ. J gave up 6 bases and V 7 bases, and 12 bases lay outside the gene matches. This chain's CDR3 is CASTLSGGASMDTQYF. The CDR3 nucleotides are TGTGCCAGCACCCTTAGCGGGGGGGCCTCAATGGATACGCAGTATTTT.

The rearrangement links TRBV7-9 to TRBJ2-1; 15 bases match TRBD2. Trimming took 5 bases from V and 5 from J; bases not matched to a gene: 7. The CDR3 spans 17 residues. CDR1 SEHNR and CDR2 FQNEAQ come from the germline V gene (reference sequence). Here the CDR3 DNA reads TGTGCCAGCAGCCTTCGGACTAGCGGGAGGGTGAACAATGAGCAGTTCTTC. As protein: CASSLRTSGRVNNEQFF.

This clonotype was counted at least ten times. The chain employs TRBV18 and TRBJ2-7; D gene uncertain. Germline CDR1 KGHSH, CDR2 LQKENI. This CDR3 is 13 amino acids long. V was shortened by 3 bases and J by 1 base, with 7 bases between the two germline ends. The CDR3 sequence: CASSPMASYEQYV. Here the CDR3 DNA reads TGTGCCAGCTCACCCATGGCTTCCTACGAGCAGTACGTC.

There are many counts of this clonotype. V is TRBV2 and J is TRBJ2-1; possibly TRBD1 or TRBD2 for D (5 bases each). Germline lookup yields CDR1 SNHLY and CDR2 FYNNEI. The CDR3 covers 15 residues. Between the trimmed V and J ends, which lost 3 bases and 3 bases, there was a span of 12 bases. The CDR3 region has the DNA TGTGCCAGCAGTGAGGGGGTACTACTCTACAATGAGCAGTTCTTC. Protein product: CASSEGVLLYNEQFF.